These T cell receptor beta chains were read from a single sample in a study of blood T cell repertoires in COVID-19. Clones were sequenced by immunoSEQ multiplex PCR, and TCRdb holds only the in-frame ones, with some missing. The sample shows roughly 150,000 clones, more than 75% of them seen only once. The sample taken for sequencing was peripheral blood. These receptors came from a middle-aged man who had recovered from COVID-19. Both conserved end residues are part of each CDR3.

v_call cdr3_aa
TRBV28 CASSLQLLAGESNEQFF
TRBV5-1 CASSLKQGGGNTIYF
TRBV20-1 CSGRSNTEAFF
TRBV9 CASSVSPQGSYEQYF
TRBV11-2 CASSLDGQGYEQYF
TRBV6-6 CASSYSGGRDGYTF
TRBV5-1 CASCHLAGKQETQYF
TRBV12-5 CASGLAIGPGVDEQYF
TRBV12-3/TRBV12-4 CASTLYYNEQFF
TRBV5-1 CASSPFFSGANVLTF
TRBV7-2 CASSHASGGRDTQYF
TRBV6-5 CASRDGTPGHYGYTF
TRBV4-3 CASSPRRGANYGYTF
TRBV19 CATTRGKGAWNTEAFF
TRBV5-1 CASSLGLAGGTTGELFF
TRBV10-1 CASSEIGGGANTGELFF
TRBV23-1 CASSQLHGQGIPYEQYF
TRBV3-1/TRBV3-2 CASSHGSVAYEQYF
TRBV15 CATSTFRGEYEQYF
TRBV4-3 CASSPEQVDSPLHF
TRBV3-1/TRBV3-2 CASSQGLAGGQGEQYF
TRBV3-1/TRBV3-2 CASSRGGTSLWIAKNIQYF
TRBV18 CASSLGLAGLLYEQYF
TRBV5-5 CASSLAVLGQSSDTQYF
TRBV27 CASISRLAGRTDTQYF
TRBV7-9 CASSLGTSGSENEQFF
TRBV19 CASSPRAITKGYTF
TRBV28 CATFVEVGTEAFF
TRBV4-1 CASSQSEAGGHDEQFF
TRBV19 CATDGDYSYNEQFF
TRBV7-9 CASSAGQGASPNYGYTF
TRBV9 CAGGQGQNTEAFF
TRBV19 CASSIQGKGNQPQHF
TRBV19 CASKQGNSYEQYF
TRBV7-9 CASSLRGPTHYEQYF
TRBV7-9 CASSSLKMGLSTDTQYF
TRBV28 CASSLGQMNTEAFF
TRBV3-1/TRBV3-2 CASSPNEVGGTDTQYF
TRBV5-4 CASSIGTGNEQFF
TRBV28 CASRPAGRINQPQHF
TRBV27 CASSLRVGQGGYEQYF
TRBV30 CAWSRGEKLFF
TRBV27 CASSPPGGALSGELFF
TRBV11-2 CASSFDRARTEAFF
TRBV5-3 CARSPLDRENQPQHF
TRBV9 CASSLSYEQYF
TRBV10-1 CASSESGDSFIEQYF
TRBV5-4 CASSLEGPSYEQYF
TRBV5-5 CASSLQGYFASTDTQYF
TRBV5-1 CASSLSQNTGANVLTF
TRBV7-7 CASSLGSGGTDTQYF
TRBV10-2 CASSAETSGVEQFF
TRBV18 CASSDTGGINEQFF
TRBV6-5 CASSYPGTDTQYF
TRBV29-1 CSVLSDGDEQYF
TRBV30 CAWSEGQDQPQHF
TRBV7-9 CASSPSPGTEAFF
TRBV5-1 CASSLGAGTDIYEQYF
TRBV27 CASSLALGTEAFF
TRBV9 CASSVAGTSNEQYF